Here is one T cell receptor beta chain with its context. Sequencing used immunoSEQ multiplex PCR; TCRdb keeps in-frame clones, though not all of them. Of over a million clones in the sample, roughly 96% were seen once. Trimming left V 5 bases short and J 2 bases short, with 10 bases between. The germline CDR1 and CDR2 sequences are SGHNT and YENEEA. The CDR3 extends over 14 amino acids. The record originates from a study of shared clonotypes between healthy human individuals. Study overall: Every donor yielded three CD4 naive, three CD4 memory, two CD8 naive and one CD8 memory plate.

The genes are TRBV11-3 and TRBJ2-1, with D perhaps matching TRBD1 (6 bases). The receptor was isolated from a man younger than 40 in good health. Sequencing was carried out using naive CD4+ T cells sorted from blood. Stated subset: CD45RA+ positively selected. CDR3 residues: CASSPDRTYNEQFF. CDR3 DNA sequence: TGTGCCAGCAGCCCTGACAGGACCTACAATGAGCAGTTCTTC.